A selection of T cell receptor beta chains follows, all from one sample in a study of neoadjuvant anti-PD-1 for oral cavity cancer. The method was immunoSEQ multiplex PCR; TCRdb's version includes in-frame clones alone and lacks a portion of them. This table holds over 13,000 clones, about three quarters found once. Sequencing used PBMCs, obtained after nivolumab (anti-PD-1) treatment. The receptor set was obtained from a person aged 35-79 years with oral cavity squamous cell carcinoma. Each CDR3 is given with its conserved first and last residue. A D gene is named only where the DNA matches it firmly. Size tells how often a clone was seen (once, few, many) or the class of an expanded clone, and some rows leave it out.

clone_size d_call j_call v_call cdr3_length cdr3_aa cdr3_nt
once TRBD2 TRBJ2-1 TRBV4-1 22 CASSQDGRSSGRSQSSYNEQFF TGCGCCAGCAGCCAAGATGGTAGGTCTAGCGGGAGGTCCCAGAGCTCCTACAATGAGCAGTTCTTC
NA TRBD1 TRBJ2-2 TRBV5-1 18 CASSLTGTGLRGTGELFF TGCGCCAGCAGCCTTACCGGGACAGGACTTCGGGGCACCGGGGAGCTGTTTTTT
NA NA TRBJ1-2 TRBV30 13 CAWEEGTWGGYTF TGTGCCTGGGAGGAGGGTACCTGGGGTGGCTACACCTTC
NA NA TRBJ1-5 TRBV13 12 CASSFGSQPQHF TGTGCCAGCAGCTTCGGTAGTCAGCCCCAGCATTTT
once NA TRBJ2-5 TRBV30 12 CAWSVTGETQYF TGTGCCTGGAGTGTTACGGGGGAGACCCAGTACTTC
NA NA TRBJ2-1 TRBV6-6 16 CASSLAKGALIDEQFF TGTGCCAGCAGCCTCGCTAAGGGAGCCCTAATCGATGAGCAGTTCTTC
NA TRBD2 TRBJ2-7 TRBV5-4 14 CASRLAGGPDEQYF TGTGCCAGCAGGCTAGCGGGAGGGCCCGACGAGCAGTACTTC
NA NA TRBJ2-7 TRBV6-1 14 CASSPATVSYEQYF TGTGCCAGCAGTCCTGCGACAGTTTCCTACGAGCAGTACTTC
NA NA TRBJ1-4 TRBV9 13 CASSVGTNEKLFF TGTGCCAGCAGCGTTGGTACTAATGAAAAACTGTTTTTT
NA TRBD2 TRBJ2-7 TRBV9 17 CASSVGLGGSLENEQYF TGTGCCAGCAGCGTAGGCCTTGGCGGGAGTCTCGAAAACGAGCAGTACTTC
few NA TRBJ2-7 TRBV4-1 12 CASSQALGEQYF TGCGCCAGCAGCCAGGCATTAGGGGAGCAGTACTTC